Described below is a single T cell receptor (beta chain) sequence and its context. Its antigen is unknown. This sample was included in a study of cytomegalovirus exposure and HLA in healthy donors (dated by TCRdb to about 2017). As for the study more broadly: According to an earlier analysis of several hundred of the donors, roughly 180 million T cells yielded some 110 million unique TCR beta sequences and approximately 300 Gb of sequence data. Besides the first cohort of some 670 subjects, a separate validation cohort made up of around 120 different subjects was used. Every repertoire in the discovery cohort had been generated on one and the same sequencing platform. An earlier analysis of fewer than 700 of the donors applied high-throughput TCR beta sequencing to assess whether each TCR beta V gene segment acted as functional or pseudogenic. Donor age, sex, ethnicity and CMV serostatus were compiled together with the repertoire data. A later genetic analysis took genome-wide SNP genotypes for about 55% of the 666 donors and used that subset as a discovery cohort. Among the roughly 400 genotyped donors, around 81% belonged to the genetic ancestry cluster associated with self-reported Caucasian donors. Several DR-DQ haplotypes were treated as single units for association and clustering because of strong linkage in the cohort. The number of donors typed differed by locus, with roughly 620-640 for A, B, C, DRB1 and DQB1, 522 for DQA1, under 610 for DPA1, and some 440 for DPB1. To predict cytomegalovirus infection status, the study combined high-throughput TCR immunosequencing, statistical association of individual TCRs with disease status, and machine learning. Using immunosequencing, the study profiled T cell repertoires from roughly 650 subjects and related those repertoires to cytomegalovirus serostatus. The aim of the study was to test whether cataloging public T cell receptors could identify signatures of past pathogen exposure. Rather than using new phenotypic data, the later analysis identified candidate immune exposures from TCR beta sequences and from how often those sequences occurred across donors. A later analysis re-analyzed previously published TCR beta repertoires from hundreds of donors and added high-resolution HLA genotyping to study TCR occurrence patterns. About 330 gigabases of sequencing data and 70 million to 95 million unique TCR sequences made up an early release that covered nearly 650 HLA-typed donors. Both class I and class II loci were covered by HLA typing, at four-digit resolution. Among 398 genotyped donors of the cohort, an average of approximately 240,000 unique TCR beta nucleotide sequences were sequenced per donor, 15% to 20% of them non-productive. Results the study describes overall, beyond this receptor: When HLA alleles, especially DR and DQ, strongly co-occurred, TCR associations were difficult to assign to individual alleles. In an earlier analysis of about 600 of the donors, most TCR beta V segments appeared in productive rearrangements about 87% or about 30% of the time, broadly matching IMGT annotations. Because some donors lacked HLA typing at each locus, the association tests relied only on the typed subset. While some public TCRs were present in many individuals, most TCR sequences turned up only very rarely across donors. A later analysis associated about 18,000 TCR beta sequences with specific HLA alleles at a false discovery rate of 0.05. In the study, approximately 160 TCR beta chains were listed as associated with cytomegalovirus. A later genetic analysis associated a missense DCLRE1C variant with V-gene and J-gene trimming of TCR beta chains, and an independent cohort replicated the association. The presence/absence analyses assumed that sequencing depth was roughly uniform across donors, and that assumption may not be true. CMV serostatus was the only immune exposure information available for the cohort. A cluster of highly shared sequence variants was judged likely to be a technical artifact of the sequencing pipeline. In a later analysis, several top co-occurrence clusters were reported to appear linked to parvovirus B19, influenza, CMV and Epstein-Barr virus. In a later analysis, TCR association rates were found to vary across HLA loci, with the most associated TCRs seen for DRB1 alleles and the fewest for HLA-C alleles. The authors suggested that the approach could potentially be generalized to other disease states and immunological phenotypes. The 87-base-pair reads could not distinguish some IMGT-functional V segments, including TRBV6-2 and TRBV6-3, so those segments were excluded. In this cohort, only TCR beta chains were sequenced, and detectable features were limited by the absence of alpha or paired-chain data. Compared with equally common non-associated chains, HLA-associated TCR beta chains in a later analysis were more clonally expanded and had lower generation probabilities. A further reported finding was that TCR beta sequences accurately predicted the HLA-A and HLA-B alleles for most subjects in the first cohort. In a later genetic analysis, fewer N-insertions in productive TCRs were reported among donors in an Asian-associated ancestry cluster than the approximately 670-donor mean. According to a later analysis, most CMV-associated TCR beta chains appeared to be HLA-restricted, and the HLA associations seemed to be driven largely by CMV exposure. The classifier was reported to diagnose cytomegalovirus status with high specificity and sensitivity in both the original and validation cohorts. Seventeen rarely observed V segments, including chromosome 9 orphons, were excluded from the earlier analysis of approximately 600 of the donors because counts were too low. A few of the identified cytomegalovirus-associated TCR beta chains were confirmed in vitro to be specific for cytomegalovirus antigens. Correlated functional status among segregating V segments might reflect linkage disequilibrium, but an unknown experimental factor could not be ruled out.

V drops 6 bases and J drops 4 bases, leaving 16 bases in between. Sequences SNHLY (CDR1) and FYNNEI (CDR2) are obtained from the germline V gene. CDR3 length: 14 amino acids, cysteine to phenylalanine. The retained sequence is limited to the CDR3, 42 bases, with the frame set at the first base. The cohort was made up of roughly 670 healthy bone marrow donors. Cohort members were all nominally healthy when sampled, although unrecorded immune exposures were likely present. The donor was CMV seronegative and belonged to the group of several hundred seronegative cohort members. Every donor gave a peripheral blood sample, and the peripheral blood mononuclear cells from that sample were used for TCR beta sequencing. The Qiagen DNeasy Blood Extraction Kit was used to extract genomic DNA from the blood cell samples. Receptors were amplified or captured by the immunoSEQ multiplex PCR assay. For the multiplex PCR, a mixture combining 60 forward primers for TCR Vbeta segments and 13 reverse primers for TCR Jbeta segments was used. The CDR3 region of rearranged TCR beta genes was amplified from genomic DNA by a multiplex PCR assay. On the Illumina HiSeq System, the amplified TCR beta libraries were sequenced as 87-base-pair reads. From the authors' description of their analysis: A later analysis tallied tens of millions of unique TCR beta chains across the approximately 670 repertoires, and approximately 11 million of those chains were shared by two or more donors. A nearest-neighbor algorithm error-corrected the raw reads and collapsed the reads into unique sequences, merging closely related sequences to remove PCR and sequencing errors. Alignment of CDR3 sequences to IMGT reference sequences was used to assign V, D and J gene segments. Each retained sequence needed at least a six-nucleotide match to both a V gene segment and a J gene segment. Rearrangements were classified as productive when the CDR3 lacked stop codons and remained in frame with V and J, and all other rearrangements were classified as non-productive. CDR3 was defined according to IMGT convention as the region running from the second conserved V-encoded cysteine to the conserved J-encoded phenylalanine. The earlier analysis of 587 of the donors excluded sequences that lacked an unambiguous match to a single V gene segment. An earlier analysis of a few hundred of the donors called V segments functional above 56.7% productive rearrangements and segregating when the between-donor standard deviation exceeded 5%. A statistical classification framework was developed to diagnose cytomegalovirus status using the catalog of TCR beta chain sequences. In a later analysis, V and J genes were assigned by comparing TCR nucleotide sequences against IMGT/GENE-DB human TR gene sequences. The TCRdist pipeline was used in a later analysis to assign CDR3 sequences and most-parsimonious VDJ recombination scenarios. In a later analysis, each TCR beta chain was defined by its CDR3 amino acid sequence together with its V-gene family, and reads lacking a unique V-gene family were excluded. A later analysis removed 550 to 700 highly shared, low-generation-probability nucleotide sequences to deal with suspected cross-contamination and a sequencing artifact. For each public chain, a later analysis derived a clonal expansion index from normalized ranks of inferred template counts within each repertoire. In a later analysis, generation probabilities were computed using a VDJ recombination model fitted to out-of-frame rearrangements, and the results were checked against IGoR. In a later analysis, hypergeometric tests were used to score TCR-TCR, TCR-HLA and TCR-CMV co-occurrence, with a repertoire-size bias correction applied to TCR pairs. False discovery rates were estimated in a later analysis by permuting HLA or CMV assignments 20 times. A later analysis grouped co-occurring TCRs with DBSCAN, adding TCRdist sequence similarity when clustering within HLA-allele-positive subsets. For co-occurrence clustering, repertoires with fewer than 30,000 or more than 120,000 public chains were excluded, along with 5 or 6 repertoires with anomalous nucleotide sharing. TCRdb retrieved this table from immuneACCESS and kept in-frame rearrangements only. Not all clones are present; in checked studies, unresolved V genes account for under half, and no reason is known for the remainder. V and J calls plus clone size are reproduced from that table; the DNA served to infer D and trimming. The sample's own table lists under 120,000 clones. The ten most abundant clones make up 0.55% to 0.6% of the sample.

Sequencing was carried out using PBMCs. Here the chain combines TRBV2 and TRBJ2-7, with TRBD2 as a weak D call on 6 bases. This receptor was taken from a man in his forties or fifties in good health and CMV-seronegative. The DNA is TGTGCCAGCAGGGGGGTAGCGGTTTTATACGAGCAGTACTTC. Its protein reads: CASRGVAVLYEQYF.